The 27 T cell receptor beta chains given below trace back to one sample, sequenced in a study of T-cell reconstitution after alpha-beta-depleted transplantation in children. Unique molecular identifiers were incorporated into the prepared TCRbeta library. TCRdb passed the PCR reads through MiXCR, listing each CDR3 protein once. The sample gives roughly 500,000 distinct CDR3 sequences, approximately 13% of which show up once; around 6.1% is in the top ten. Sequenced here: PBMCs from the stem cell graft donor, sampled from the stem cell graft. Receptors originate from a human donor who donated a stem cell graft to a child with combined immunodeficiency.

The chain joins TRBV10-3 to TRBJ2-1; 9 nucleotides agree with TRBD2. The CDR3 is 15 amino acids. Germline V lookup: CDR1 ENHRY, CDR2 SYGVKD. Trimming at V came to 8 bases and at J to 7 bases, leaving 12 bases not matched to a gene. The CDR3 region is CAIANSGSGINEQFF. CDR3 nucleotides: TGTGCCATCGCCAATAGCGGGAGCGGTATAAATGAGCAGTTCTTC.

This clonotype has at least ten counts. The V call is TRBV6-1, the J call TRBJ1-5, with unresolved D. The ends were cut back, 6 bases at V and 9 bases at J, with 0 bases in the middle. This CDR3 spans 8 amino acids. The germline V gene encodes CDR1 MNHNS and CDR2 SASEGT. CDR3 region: CASRPQHF. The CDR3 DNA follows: TGTGCCAGCAGGCCCCAGCATTTT.

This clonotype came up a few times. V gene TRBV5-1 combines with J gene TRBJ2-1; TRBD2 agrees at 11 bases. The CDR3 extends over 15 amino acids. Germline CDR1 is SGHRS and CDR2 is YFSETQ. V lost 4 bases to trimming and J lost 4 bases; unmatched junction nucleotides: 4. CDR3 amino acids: CASSMTSGVYNEQFF. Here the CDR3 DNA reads TGCGCCAGCAGCATGACTAGCGGGGTATACAATGAGCAGTTCTTC.

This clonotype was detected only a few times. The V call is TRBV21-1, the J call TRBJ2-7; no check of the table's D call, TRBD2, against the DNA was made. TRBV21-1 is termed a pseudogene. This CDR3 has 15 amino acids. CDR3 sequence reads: CASSTTSGSIYEQYF. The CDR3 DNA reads TGTGCCAGCAGCACGACTAGCGGGAGTATATACGAGCAGTACTTC.

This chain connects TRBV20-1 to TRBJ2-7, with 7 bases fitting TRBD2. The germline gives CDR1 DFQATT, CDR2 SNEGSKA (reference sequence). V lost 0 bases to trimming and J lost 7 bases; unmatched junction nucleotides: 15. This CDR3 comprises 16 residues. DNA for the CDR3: TGCAGTGCTAGAGAGTCCCAGGTTCGGCCCGGGAGGGAGCAGTACTTC. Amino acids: CSARESQVRPGREQYF.

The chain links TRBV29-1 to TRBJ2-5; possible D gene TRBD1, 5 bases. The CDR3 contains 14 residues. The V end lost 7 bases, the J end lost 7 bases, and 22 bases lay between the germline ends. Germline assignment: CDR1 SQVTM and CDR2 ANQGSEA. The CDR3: CSGRAPVPPGTQYF. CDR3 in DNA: TGCAGCGGCAGGGCCCCGGTCCCCCCGGGGACCCAGTACTTC.

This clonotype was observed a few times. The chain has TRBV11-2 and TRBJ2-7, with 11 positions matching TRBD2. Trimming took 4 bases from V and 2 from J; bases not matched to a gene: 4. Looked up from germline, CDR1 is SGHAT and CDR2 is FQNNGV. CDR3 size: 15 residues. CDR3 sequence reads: CASSWGTSGPYEQYF. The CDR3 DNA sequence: TGTGCCAGCAGCTGGGGGACTAGCGGCCCCTACGAGCAGTACTTC. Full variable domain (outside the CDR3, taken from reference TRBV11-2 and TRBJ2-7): EAGVAQSPRYKIIEKRQSVAFWCNPISGHATLYWYQQILGQGPKLLIQFQNNGVVDDSQLPKDRFSAERLKGVDSTLKIQPAKLEDSAVYLCASSWGTSGPYEQYFGPGTRLTVT.

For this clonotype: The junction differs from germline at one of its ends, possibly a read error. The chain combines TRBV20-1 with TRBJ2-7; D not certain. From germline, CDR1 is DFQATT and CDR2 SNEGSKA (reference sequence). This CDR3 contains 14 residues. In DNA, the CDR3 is TGCAGTGCTCGAGACCCATTAGGGCCCTACGAGCAGTACTTC. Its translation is CSARDPLGPYEQYF.

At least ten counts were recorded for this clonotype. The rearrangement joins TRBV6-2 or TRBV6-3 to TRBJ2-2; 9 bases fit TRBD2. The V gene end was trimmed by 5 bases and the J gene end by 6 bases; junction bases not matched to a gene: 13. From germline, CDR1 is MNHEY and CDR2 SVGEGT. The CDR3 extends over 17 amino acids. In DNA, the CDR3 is TGTGCCAGCAGTCGAGTCACGGGACTAGCATACGCCGGGGAGCTGTTTTTT. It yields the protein CASSRVTGLAYAGELFF.

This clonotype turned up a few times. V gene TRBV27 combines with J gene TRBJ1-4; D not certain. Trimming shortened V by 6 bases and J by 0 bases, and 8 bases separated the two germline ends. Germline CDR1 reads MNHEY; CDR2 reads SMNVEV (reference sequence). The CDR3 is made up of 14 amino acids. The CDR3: CASSPDATNEKLFF. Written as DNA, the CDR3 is TGTGCCAGCAGCCCAGACGCAACTAATGAAAAACTGTTTTTT.

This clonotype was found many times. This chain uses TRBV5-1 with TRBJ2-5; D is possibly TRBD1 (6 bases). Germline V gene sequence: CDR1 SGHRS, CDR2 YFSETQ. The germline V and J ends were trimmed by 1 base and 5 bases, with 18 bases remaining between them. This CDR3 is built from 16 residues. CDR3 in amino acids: CASSLSIHRAVETQYF. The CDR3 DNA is TGCGCCAGCAGCTTGAGTATTCACAGGGCGGTGGAGACCCAGTACTTC.

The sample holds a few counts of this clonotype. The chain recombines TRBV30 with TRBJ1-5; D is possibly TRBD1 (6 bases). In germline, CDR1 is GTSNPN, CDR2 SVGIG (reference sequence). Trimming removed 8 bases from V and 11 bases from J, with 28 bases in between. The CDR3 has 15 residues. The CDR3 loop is CAGSWTVNAIMTQHF. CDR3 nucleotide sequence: TGTGCCGGGTCATGGACAGTGAATGCTATCATGACCCAGCATTTT.

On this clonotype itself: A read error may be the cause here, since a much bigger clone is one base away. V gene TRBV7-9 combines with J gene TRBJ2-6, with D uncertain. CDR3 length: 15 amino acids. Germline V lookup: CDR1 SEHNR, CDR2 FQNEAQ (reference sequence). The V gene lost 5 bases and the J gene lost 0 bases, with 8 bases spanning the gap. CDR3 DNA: TGTGCCAGCAGCCAGGCCAGCTCTGGGGCCAACGTCCTGACTTTC. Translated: CASSQASSGANVLTF.

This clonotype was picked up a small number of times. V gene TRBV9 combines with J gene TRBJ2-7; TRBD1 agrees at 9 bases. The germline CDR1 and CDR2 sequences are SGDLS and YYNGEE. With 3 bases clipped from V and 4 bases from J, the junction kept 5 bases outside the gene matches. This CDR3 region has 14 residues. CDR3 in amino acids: CASSAPGTGYEQYF. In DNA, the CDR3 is TGTGCCAGCAGCGCCCCCGGGACAGGGTACGAGCAGTACTTC.

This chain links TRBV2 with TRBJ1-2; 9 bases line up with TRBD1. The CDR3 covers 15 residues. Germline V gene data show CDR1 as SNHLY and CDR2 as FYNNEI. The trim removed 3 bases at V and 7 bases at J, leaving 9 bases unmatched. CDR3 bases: TGTGCCAGCAGTGATTTGGACAGGGGAATGGGTGGCTACACCTTC. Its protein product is CASSDLDRGMGGYTF.

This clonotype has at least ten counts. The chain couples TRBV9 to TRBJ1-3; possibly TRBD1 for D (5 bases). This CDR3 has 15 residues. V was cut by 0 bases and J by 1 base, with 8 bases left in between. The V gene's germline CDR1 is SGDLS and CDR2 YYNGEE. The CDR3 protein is CASSVAAGSGNTIYF. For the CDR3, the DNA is TGTGCCAGCAGCGTAGCGGCAGGGTCTGGAAACACCATATATTTT.

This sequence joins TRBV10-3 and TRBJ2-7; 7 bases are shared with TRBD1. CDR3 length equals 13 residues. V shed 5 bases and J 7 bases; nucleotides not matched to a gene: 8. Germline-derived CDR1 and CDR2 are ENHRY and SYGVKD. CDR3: CAISFGQDGEQYF. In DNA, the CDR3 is TGTGCCATCAGTTTTGGACAGGACGGGGAGCAGTACTTC.

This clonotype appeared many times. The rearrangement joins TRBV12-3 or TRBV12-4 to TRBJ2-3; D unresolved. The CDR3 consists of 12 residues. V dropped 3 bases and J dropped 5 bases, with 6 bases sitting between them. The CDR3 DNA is TGTGCCAGCAGTTTTGTGCTAGATACGCAGTATTTT. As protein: CASSFVLDTQYF.

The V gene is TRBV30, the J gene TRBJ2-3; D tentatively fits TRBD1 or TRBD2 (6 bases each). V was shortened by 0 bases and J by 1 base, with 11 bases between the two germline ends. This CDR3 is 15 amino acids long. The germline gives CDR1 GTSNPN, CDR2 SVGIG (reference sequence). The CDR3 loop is CAWSVPRGGTDTQYF. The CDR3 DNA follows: TGTGCCTGGAGTGTACCGAGGGGGGGCACAGATACGCAGTATTTT.

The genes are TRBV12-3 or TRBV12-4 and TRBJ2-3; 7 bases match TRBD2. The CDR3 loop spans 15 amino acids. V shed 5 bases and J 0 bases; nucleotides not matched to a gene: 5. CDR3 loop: CASSQGTTSTDTQYF. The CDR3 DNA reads TGTGCCAGCAGTCAAGGGACTACTAGCACAGATACGCAGTATTTT.

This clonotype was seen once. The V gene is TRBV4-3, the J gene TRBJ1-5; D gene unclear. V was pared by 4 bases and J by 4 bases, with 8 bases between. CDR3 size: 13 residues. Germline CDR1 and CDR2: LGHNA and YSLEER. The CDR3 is CASSRRVNQPQHF. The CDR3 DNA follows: TGCGCCAGCAGCCGGAGGGTAAATCAGCCCCAGCATTTT.

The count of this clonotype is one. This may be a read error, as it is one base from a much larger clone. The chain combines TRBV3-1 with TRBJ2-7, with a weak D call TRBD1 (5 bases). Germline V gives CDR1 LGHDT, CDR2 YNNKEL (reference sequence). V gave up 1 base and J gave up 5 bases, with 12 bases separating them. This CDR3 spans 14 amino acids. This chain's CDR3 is CASSQVGAFDEQYF. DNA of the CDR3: TGTGCCAGCAGCCAAGTTGGGGCCTTCGACGAGCAGTACTTC.

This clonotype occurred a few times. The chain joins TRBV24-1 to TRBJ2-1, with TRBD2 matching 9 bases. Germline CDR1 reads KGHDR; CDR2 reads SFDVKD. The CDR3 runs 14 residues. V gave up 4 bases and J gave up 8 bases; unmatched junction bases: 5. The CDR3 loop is CATSESGTSYEQFF. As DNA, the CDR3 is TGTGCCACCAGTGAATCCGGGACTAGCTATGAGCAGTTCTTC.

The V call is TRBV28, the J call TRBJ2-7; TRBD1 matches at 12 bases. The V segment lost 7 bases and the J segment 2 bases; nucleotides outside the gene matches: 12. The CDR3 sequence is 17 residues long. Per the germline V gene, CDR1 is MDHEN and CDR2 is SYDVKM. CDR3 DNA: TGTGCCAGCAAATCCGGGACAGGGGGCCTTCCCACCTACGAGCAGTACTTC. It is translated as CASKSGTGGLPTYEQYF.

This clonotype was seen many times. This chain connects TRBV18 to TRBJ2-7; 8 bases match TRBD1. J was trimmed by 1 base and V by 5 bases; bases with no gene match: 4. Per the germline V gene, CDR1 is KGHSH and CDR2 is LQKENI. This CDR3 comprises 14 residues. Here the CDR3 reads CASSTGQGSYEQYF. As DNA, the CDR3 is TGTGCCAGCTCAACTGGACAGGGTTCCTACGAGCAGTACTTC.

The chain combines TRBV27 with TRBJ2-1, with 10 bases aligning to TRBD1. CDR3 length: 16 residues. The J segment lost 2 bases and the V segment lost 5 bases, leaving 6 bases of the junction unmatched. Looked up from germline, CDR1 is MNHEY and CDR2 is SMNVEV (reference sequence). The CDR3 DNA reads TGTGCCAGCAGTCCTATCGGACAGGGGGCCTACAATGAGCAGTTCTTC. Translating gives CASSPIGQGAYNEQFF.

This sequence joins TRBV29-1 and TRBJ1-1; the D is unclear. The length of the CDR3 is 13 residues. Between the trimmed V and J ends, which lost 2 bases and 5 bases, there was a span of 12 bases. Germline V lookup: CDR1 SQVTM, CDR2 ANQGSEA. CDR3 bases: TGCAGCGTTGAAATGGGAGGGAATACTGAAGCTTTCTTT. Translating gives CSVEMGGNTEAFF.